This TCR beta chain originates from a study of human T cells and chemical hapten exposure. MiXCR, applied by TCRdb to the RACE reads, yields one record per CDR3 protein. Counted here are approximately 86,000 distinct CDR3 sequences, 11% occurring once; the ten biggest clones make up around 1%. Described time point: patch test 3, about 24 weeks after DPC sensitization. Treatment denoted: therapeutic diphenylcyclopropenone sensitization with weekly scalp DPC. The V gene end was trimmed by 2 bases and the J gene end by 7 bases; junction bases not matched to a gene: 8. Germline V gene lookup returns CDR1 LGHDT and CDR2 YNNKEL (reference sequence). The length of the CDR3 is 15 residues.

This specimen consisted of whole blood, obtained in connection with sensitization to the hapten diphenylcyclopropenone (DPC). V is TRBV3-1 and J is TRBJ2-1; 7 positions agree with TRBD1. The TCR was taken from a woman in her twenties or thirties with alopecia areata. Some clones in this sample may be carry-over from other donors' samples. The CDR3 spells CASSQRGGSLNEQFF. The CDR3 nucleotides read TGTGCCAGCAGCCAACGAGGGGGCTCGTTGAATGAGCAGTTCTTC.